Each of the 29 T cell receptor beta chains below was sequenced from the same sample in a study of early T cells in non-severe SARS-CoV-2 infection. TCRdb re-analysed the 5' RACE reads in MiXCR, keeping a single row per CDR3 protein. The profile shows 65,000 to 85,000 distinct CDR3 sequences, about 9% of them singletons. The sample here was whole blood, taken at baseline. The receptor set was obtained from an adult who was a healthcare worker with PCR-confirmed SARS-CoV-2 infection or an uninfected control (not recorded which).

The chain is built from TRBV27 and TRBJ1-1; no reliable D call. This CDR3 is 13 amino acids long. V was clipped by 8 bases and J by 3 bases, with 13 bases between them. Germline loops: CDR1 MNHEY, CDR2 SMNVEV (reference sequence). CDR3 protein: CASFAFMDTEAFF. The CDR3 nucleotides are TGTGCCAGCTTCGCCTTCATGGACACTGAAGCTTTCTTT.

This clonotype occurred many times. The chain links TRBV27 to TRBJ2-7; D tentatively reads TRBD1 or TRBD2 (5 bases each). CDR3 length: 13 residues. V gave up 3 bases and J gave up 7 bases, with 13 bases separating them. Germline lookup yields CDR1 MNHEY and CDR2 SMNVEV (reference sequence). The CDR3 sequence: CASSFRGAGEQYF. Here the CDR3 DNA reads TGTGCCAGCAGTTTTCGAGGGGCAGGGGAGCAGTACTTC.

The V and J genes are TRBV6-5 and TRBJ2-5, with a possible D match to TRBD1 (5 bases). The CDR3 covers 14 residues. V lost 1 base and J lost 2, with 8 bases in between. CDR1 and CDR2 from the germline V gene are MNHEY and SVGAGI. CDR3 sequence reads: CASSYFAGQETQYF. The CDR3 DNA reads TGTGCCAGCAGTTACTTCGCAGGGCAAGAGACCCAGTACTTC.

This clonotype has at least ten counts. The chain is built from TRBV10-2 and TRBJ1-1, with 7 bases fitting TRBD1. Germline trimming cut 2 bases from V and 8 bases from J; bases unmatched to any gene: 11. From germline, CDR1 is WSHSY and CDR2 SAAADI. This CDR3 is built from 15 residues. The CDR3 nucleotides are TGCGCCAGCAGTGAGCCCGCTTTGGGACAGATCGAAGCTTTCTTT. The encoded protein is CASSEPALGQIEAFF.

V usage is TRBV6-6 and J usage is TRBJ2-2; D possibly corresponds to TRBD2 (6 bases). The CDR3 consists of 14 residues. Germline V gives CDR1 MNHNY, CDR2 SVGAGI (reference sequence). Trimming removed 6 bases at V and 3 bases at J, with 11 bases between. The CDR3 nucleotides read TGTGCCAGCAGCATATGGAGGGACACCGGGGAGCTGTTTTTT. Protein: CASSIWRDTGELFF.

The chain couples TRBV28 to TRBJ1-4; possibly TRBD1 for D (5 bases). The CDR3 consists of 14 residues. CDR1 is MDHEN and CDR2 is SYDVKM in the germline V gene. Trimming shortened V by 3 bases and J by 7 bases, and 12 bases separated the two germline ends. The DNA of the CDR3 is TGTGCCAGCAGTTTCCGGGGGAGGACTGAAAAACTGTTTTTT. Its translation is CASSFRGRTEKLFF. The full variable domain, rest sourced from reference TRBV28 and TRBJ1-4, is DVKVTQSSRYLVKRTGEKVFLECVQDMDHENMFWYRQDPGLGLRLIYFSYDVKMKEKGDIPEGYSVSREKKERFSLILESASTNQTSMYLCASSFRGRTEKLFFGSGTQLSVL.

This clonotype has ten or more counts. The genes are TRBV28 and TRBJ2-7; a possible D gene is TRBD2 (6 bases). CDR3 size: 14 residues. The germline CDR1 and CDR2 sequences are MDHEN and SYDVKM. The V and J ends lost 7 bases and 2 bases respectively, with 15 bases between them. The CDR3 region has the DNA TGTGCCAGCACCGCGTCGGGAGTCCCCTACGAGCAGTACTTC. Amino acid sequence: CASTASGVPYEQYF.

This clonotype was observed many times. The chain employs TRBV6-6 and TRBJ2-5, with a weak D call TRBD2 (5 bases). Germline-derived CDR1 and CDR2 are MNHNY and SVGAGI (reference sequence). The CDR3 covers 14 residues. V lost 5 bases and J 3 bases, leaving 13 bases between the germline ends. The CDR3 nucleotides are TGTGCCAGCAGTCACGGAGAGGAGGAAGAGACCCAGTACTTC. This translates into CASSHGEEEETQYF.

The sample holds many counts of this clonotype. V and J are TRBV28 and TRBJ2-6; D uncertain. Trimming removed 6 bases from V and 0 bases from J, with 9 bases in between. CDR3 length equals 15 residues. From germline, CDR1 is MDHEN and CDR2 SYDVKM. DNA of the CDR3: TGTGCCAGCAGCCGCCTGGGCTCTGGGGCCAACGTCCTGACTTTC. It encodes CASSRLGSGANVLTF.

There are many counts of this clonotype. The chain recombines TRBV7-2 with TRBJ2-3, with 7 bases aligning to TRBD1. The CDR3 length is 15 residues. J gave up 2 bases and V 1 base, and 3 bases lay outside the gene matches. The germline V gene encodes CDR1 SGHTA and CDR2 FQGNSA. This chain's CDR3 is CASSLDGQATDTQYF. CDR3 in DNA: TGTGCCAGCAGCTTAGACGGACAGGCCACAGATACGCAGTATTTT.

The chain recombines TRBV11-2 with TRBJ2-1, with D perhaps matching TRBD1 (5 bases). The CDR3 spans 19 residues. Germline-derived CDR1 and CDR2 are SGHAT and FQNNGV. Trimming removed 6 bases at V and 0 bases at J, with 24 bases between. The CDR3 sequence: CASSSKTPGPVSSYNEQFF. CDR3 in DNA: TGTGCCAGCAGTTCTAAGACCCCAGGGCCGGTCAGCTCCTACAATGAGCAGTTCTTC.

This clonotype was recorded many times. This rearrangement joins TRBV20-1 to TRBJ2-5; D gene uncertain. Per the germline V gene, CDR1 is DFQATT and CDR2 is SNEGSKA (reference sequence). This CDR3 has 14 residues. V shed 0 bases and J shed 5 bases, with 13 bases lying between them. CDR3 residues: CSARDIRALETQYF. The CDR3 coding sequence is TGCAGTGCTAGAGATATACGAGCGTTGGAGACCCAGTACTTC.

This clonotype was recorded a few times. Its ends do not fully match the called genes, so a read error is possible. V and J are TRBV2 and TRBJ2-5; D gene uncertain. Germline V gives CDR1 SNHLY, CDR2 FYNNEI. The CDR3 extends over 11 amino acids. CDR3 coding DNA: TGTGCCAGCAGTGCGCTGGAGAACCAGTACTTC. It codes for CASSALENQYF.

This clonotype was found a few times. The rearrangement joins TRBV24-1 to TRBJ2-6; D not resolved. The CDR3 is 13 amino acids. Germline values: CDR1 KGHDR, CDR2 SFDVKD. V was cut by 4 bases and J by 4 bases, with 4 bases left in between. The CDR3 region is CATSDSGANVLTF. Here the CDR3 DNA reads TGTGCCACCAGTGACTCAGGGGCCAACGTCCTGACTTTC.

The genes are TRBV10-3 and TRBJ2-7; TRBD1 matches 9 bases. The CDR3 length is 14 residues. The germline gives CDR1 ENHRY, CDR2 SYGVKD. V shed 6 bases and J 3 bases; nucleotides not matched to a gene: 6. In DNA, the CDR3 is TGTGCCATCAGGAGGACAGGGGAAAGCTACGAGCAGTACTTC. Residues: CAIRRTGESYEQYF.

J is TRBJ2-7 and V is TRBV20-1, with D hard to call. CDR3 length: 14 amino acids. Trimming pared 3 bases from V and 2 bases from J, leaving 14 bases between. Germline V CDR1 and CDR2: DFQATT, SNEGSKA (reference sequence). Written as DNA, the CDR3 is TGCAGTGCTAGTACGCAGGAATGGGCCTACGAGCAGTACTTC. Translation gives CSASTQEWAYEQYF.

This clonotype was found many times. The chain is built from TRBV28 and TRBJ2-3; 12 nucleotides match TRBD2. Germline loops: CDR1 MDHEN, CDR2 SYDVKM. The CDR3 runs to 17 residues. Trimming removed 3 bases from V and 2 bases from J; junction bases left unmatched: 6. The CDR3 region has the DNA TGTGCCAGCAGTTTTCCTCGGACTAGCGGGGTCACAGATACGCAGTATTTT. Protein sequence: CASSFPRTSGVTDTQYF.

This clonotype has a handful of counts. The chain employs TRBV28 and TRBJ1-2; D is unclear. The CDR3 extends over 15 amino acids. With 8 bases removed from V and 8 bases from J, the gap between germline ends came to 24 bases. Germline V gene lookup returns CDR1 MDHEN and CDR2 SYDVKM. The CDR3, as DNA: TGTGCCAGCGGGCCGGGATCTTTGTCGTTAGGAGGCTACACCTTC. Translated, it gives CASGPGSLSLGGYTF.

This clonotype was observed at least ten times. The DNA for the CDR3 is TGCGCCAGCAGCCAAACATGGACAGGGAGGGCATCCTACAATGAGCAGTTCTTC. It specifies CASSQTWTGRASYNEQFF. The chain is built from TRBV4-3 and TRBJ2-1, with a weak D call TRBD1 (8 bases). The V end was cut by 2 bases, the J end by 1 base, with 18 bases between. This CDR3 contains 18 residues. Looked up from germline, CDR1 is LGHNA and CDR2 is YSLEER.

The chain links TRBV7-2 to TRBJ2-2, with a tentative D call TRBD2 (7 bases). Germline CDR1 reads SGHTA; CDR2 reads FQGNSA. The germline V and J ends were trimmed by 7 bases and 3 bases, with 15 bases remaining between them. This CDR3 comprises 15 residues. The CDR3 DNA sequence: TGTGCCAGCACCATGATGGGGGGGCACACCGGGGAGCTGTTTTTT. Translating it yields CASTMMGGHTGELFF. The variable domain in full, completed from reference TRBV7-2 and TRBJ2-2, reads GAGVSQSPSNKVTEKGKDVELRCDPISGHTALYWYRQSLGQGLEFLIYFQGNSAPDKSGLPSDRFSAERTGGSVSTLTIQRTQQEDSAVYLCASTMMGGHTGELFFGEGSRLTVL.

This clonotype has just a few counts. The chain has TRBV27 and TRBJ2-5, with 9 bases identical to TRBD1. V shed 0 bases, J shed 5 bases, and the junction held 7 bases outside the gene matches. The CDR3 has 16 amino acids. CDR1 MNHEY and CDR2 SMNVEV come from the germline V gene (reference sequence). In DNA, the CDR3 is TGTGCCAGCAGTTTATCAGGGACAGGGTCTTGGGAGACCCAGTACTTC. It translates to CASSLSGTGSWETQYF.

Ten or more counts support this clonotype. The V and J genes are TRBV4-3 and TRBJ1-1, with unresolved D. V was cut by 0 bases and J by 1 base, with 12 bases left in between. Germline loops: CDR1 LGHNA, CDR2 YSLEER. This CDR3 spans 16 amino acids. The DNA of the CDR3 is TGCGCCAGCAGCCAAGAATTGCACGCCAGGAACACTGAAGCTTTCTTT. As protein: CASSQELHARNTEAFF.

This clonotype was observed at least ten times. V is TRBV6-2 or TRBV6-3 and J is TRBJ2-2; 8 nucleotides match TRBD1. V shed 2 bases, J shed 5 bases, and the junction held 10 bases outside the gene matches. This CDR3 contains 17 residues. Per germline, CDR1 MNHEY and CDR2 SVGEGT. The CDR3 protein is CASSYPRGQGSTGELFF. CDR3 in DNA: TGTGCCAGCAGTTACCCTCGAGGACAGGGATCAACCGGGGAGCTGTTTTTT.

This clonotype was recorded a few times. The rearrangement uses TRBV28 and TRBJ2-7; 8 bases are a match to TRBD2. J lost 3 bases, V lost 6 bases, and 7 bases had no gene match. The CDR3 spans 14 residues. CDR1 MDHEN and CDR2 SYDVKM come from the germline V gene. In DNA form, the CDR3 reads TGTGCCAGCAGCCCTAGCGGGTTCCTCTACGAGCAGTACTTC. Translation gives CASSPSGFLYEQYF.

This chain links TRBV28 with TRBJ2-2; possibly TRBD2 for D (6 bases). V was shortened by 7 bases and J by 0 bases, with 12 bases between the two germline ends. The CDR3 has 15 residues. Germline assignment: CDR1 MDHEN and CDR2 SYDVKM. This CDR3 reads CASTRRGTNTGELFF. The CDR3 DNA reads as TGTGCCAGCACCCGACGGGGGACGAACACCGGGGAGCTGTTTTTT.

This clonotype was detected ten times or more. V is TRBV28 and J is TRBJ1-1; D may be TRBD1 (6 bases). The V gene's germline CDR1 is MDHEN and CDR2 SYDVKM. The V gene lost 7 bases and the J gene lost 1 base, with 13 bases spanning the gap. The CDR3 loop spans 14 amino acids. In nucleotides, the CDR3 is TGTGCCAGCAACTTGCCGACAGGGAACACTGAAGCTTTCTTT. It yields the protein CASNLPTGNTEAFF.

This clonotype showed up just a few times. This chain links TRBV7-9 with TRBJ1-2, with D tentatively TRBD1 (5 bases). The CDR3 runs to 15 residues. V lost 1 base and J lost 0, with 9 bases in between. The germline CDR1 and CDR2 sequences are SEHNR and FQNEAQ (reference sequence). The CDR3 nucleotides read TGTGCCAGCAGCTTAGACGGCAGGGCTAACTATGGCTACACCTTC. It is translated as CASSLDGRANYGYTF.

V usage is TRBV25-1 and J usage is TRBJ1-1, with TRBD1 matching over 8 bases. This CDR3 contains 15 residues. V was clipped by 8 bases and J by 1 base; unmatched bases: 9. Germline loops: CDR1 MGHDK, CDR2 SYGVNS. The CDR3 reads CASQAPQGANTEAFF. In nucleotides, the CDR3 is TGTGCCAGCCAAGCCCCGCAGGGGGCGAACACTGAAGCTTTCTTT.

This chain joins TRBV7-9 and TRBJ1-1, with a possible D match to TRBD1 (5 bases). Germline V gene sequence: CDR1 SEHNR, CDR2 FQNEAQ (reference sequence). Trimming stripped 5 bases from V and 4 bases from J, with 14 bases between. This CDR3 has 14 amino acids. CDR3 sequence reads: CASSNERGATEAFF. Here the CDR3 DNA reads TGTGCCAGCAGCAATGAACGTGGGGCCACTGAAGCTTTCTTT.